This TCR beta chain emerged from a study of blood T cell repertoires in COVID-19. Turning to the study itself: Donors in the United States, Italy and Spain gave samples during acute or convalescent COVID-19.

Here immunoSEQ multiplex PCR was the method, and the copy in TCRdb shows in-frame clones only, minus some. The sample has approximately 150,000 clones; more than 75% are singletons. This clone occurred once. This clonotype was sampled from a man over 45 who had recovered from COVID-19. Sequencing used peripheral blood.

The CDR3 DNA follows: TGTGCCAGCACCCCGCTAGCGGGGGGGAAAGAGACCCAGTACTTC. Amino acids: CASTPLAGGKETQYF. The chain is built from TRBV5-4 and TRBJ2-5, with 12 bases matching TRBD2. Germline trimming cut 6 bases from V and 3 bases from J; bases unmatched to any gene: 6. The CDR3 length is 15 residues. The germline CDR1 and CDR2 sequences are SGHNT and YYREEE (reference sequence).